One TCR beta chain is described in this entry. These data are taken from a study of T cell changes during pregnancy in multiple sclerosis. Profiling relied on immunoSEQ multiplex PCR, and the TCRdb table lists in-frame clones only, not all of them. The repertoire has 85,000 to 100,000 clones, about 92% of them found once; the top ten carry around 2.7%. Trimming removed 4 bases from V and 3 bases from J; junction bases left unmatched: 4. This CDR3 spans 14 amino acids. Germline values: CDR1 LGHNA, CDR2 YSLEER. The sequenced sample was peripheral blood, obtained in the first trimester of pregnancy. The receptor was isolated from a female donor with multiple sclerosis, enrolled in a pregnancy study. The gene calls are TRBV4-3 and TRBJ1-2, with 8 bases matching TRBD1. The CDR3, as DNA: TGCGCCAGCAGCCCCGGACAGGGCGACTATGGCTACACCTTC. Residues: CASSPGQGDYGYTF.